Listed below are T cell receptor beta chains from one sample, sequenced in a study of human T cells and chemical hapten exposure. TCRdb redid the calling of the 5' RACE reads with MiXCR, one entry per CDR3 protein. The table lists about 81,000 distinct CDR3 sequences, more than 7% of them singletons, with under 3% in the top ten. Every receptor here comes from a male donor in good health. The CDR3 runs from the conserved cysteine through the conserved F or W. D genes are given only for firm matches. Clone sizes are given selectively: once, few, many, or a class where the clone is expanded.

cdr3_aa cdr3_nt j_call clone_size d_call v_call
CASSSLAGAYNEQFF TGTGCCAGCAGTTCGCTAGCGGGAGCCTACAATGAGCAGTTCTTC TRBJ2-1 NA TRBD2 TRBV7-8
CASSQRGTVEPLTQYF TGTGCCAGCAGCCAAAGGGGGACGGTGGAACCTCTGACCCAGTACTTC TRBJ2-5 many NA TRBV14
CASSQDLGQIGYTF TGTGCCAGCAGCCAAGATCTGGGACAGATTGGCTACACCTTC TRBJ1-2 few TRBD1 TRBV4-2
CASSQDLPGQGWTDTQYF TGTGCCAGCAGCCAAGATCTCCCGGGACAGGGGTGGACAGATACGCAGTATTTT TRBJ2-3 many TRBD1 TRBV14
CASSLEVRGGPTTGELFF TGTGCCAGCAGCTTAGAGGTCCGCGGGGGGCCAACCACCGGGGAGCTGTTTTTT TRBJ2-2 NA TRBD2 TRBV7-7
CASSRQGKTGELFF TGTGCCAGCAGCCGACAGGGAAAGACCGGGGAGCTGTTTTTT TRBJ2-2 many TRBD1 TRBV6-5
CATNSGNNEQFF TGTGCCACCAACTCAGGGAACAATGAGCAGTTCTTC TRBJ2-1 many NA TRBV24-1
CASRSVRLGKTQYF TGTGCCAGCAGATCAGTGAGACTAGGAAAGACCCAGTACTTC TRBJ2-5 NA NA TRBV27
CSVDWSSGEQYF TGCAGCGTTGATTGGTCCTCGGGGGAGCAGTACTTC TRBJ2-7 many NA TRBV29-1
CASSQDERGPTDTQYF TGCGCCAGCAGCCAAGATGAGCGGGGGCCAACAGATACGCAGTATTTT TRBJ2-3 many TRBD2 TRBV4-3
CSVVGTGEETQYF TGCAGCGTTGTTGGGACAGGGGAAGAGACCCAGTACTTC TRBJ2-5 few TRBD1 TRBV29-1
CASSSSTDTQYF TGTGCCAGCAGCTCGAGTACAGATACGCAGTATTTT TRBJ2-3 many NA TRBV13
CASSPGTGEQFF TGTGCCAGCAGTCCCGGGACAGGGGAGCAGTTCTTC TRBJ2-1 NA TRBD1 TRBV12-3/TRBV12-4
CASSYGTGEKLFF TGTGCCAGCAGTTACGGGACAGGGGAAAAACTGTTTTTT TRBJ1-4 many TRBD1 TRBV6-6
CASSESGGLNTEAFF TGTGCCAGCAGTGAAAGTGGGGGTCTGAACACTGAAGCTTTCTTT TRBJ1-1 NA NA TRBV2
CASSYGETQYF TGTGCCAGCAGTTACGGGGAGACCCAGTACTTC TRBJ2-5 NA NA TRBV6-2/TRBV6-3
CASSFDPPSYGYTF TGTGCCAGCAGTTTTGATCCCCCTAGCTATGGCTACACCTTC TRBJ1-2 many NA TRBV27
CASSYTGELEKLFF TGTGCCAGCAGTTACACTGGGGAGTTGGAAAAACTGTTTTTT TRBJ1-4 NA NA TRBV6-6
CASSSKKETQYF TGTGCCAGCAGCTCTAAGAAAGAGACCCAGTACTTC TRBJ2-5 NA NA TRBV7-2
CSARGTEWTDTQYF TGCAGTGCTAGAGGGACGGAGTGGACAGATACGCAGTATTTT TRBJ2-3 few NA TRBV20-1
CASSEADNSPLHF TGTGCCAGCAGTGAAGCCGATAATTCACCCCTCCACTTT TRBJ1-6 many NA TRBV2
CASSLDVVSDTQYF TGCGCCAGCAGCTTGGATGTGGTCTCAGATACGCAGTATTTT TRBJ2-3 few NA TRBV5-1
CASSPWTGLADPSREQYF TGCGCCAGCAGCCCGTGGACGGGACTAGCGGACCCGTCGAGAGAGCAGTACTTC TRBJ2-7 few TRBD2 TRBV5-1
CSASFGVEQPQHF TGCAGTGCTAGTTTCGGGGTAGAACAGCCCCAGCATTTT TRBJ1-5 NA NA TRBV20-1
CASSHATSGDETQYF TGTGCCAGCAGCCACGCGACTAGCGGGGACGAGACCCAGTACTTC TRBJ2-5 many TRBD2 TRBV7-2
CASSQERSYGYTF TGTGCCAGCAGCCAAGAGAGGAGCTATGGCTACACCTTC TRBJ1-2 few NA TRBV14
CASSFDREDTEAFF TGTGCCAGCAGTTTCGACAGGGAGGACACTGAAGCTTTCTTT TRBJ1-1 NA TRBD1 TRBV28
CSARGTSGINEQFF TGCAGTGCTAGGGGGACTAGCGGGATAAATGAGCAGTTCTTC TRBJ2-1 many TRBD2 TRBV20-1
CASSRTSGANEQFF TGCGCCAGCAGCAGGACTAGCGGGGCCAATGAGCAGTTCTTC TRBJ2-1 many TRBD2 TRBV10-1
CASSPPGTSYGYTF TGTGCCAGCAGTCCCCCCGGGACTAGTTATGGCTACACCTTC TRBJ1-2 many NA TRBV25-1
CASSYSISLKGRSTDTQYF TGTGCCAGCAGTTACTCGATCTCCCTAAAGGGGCGTAGCACAGATACGCAGTATTTT TRBJ2-3 NA NA TRBV6-5
CSVRGSYEQYF TGCAGCGTTCGGGGATCCTACGAGCAGTACTTC TRBJ2-7 few NA TRBV29-1
CASRGLDRNEQFF TGTGCCAGCAGGGGCCTCGACAGGAATGAGCAGTTCTTC TRBJ2-1 many NA TRBV2
CAISDPTGATYEQYF TGTGCCATCAGTGACCCGACAGGGGCTACCTACGAGCAGTACTTC TRBJ2-7 NA TRBD1 TRBV10-3
CASSQDSSSGNTIYF TGCGCCAGCAGCCAGGACAGTTCTTCTGGAAACACCATATATTTT TRBJ1-3 few NA TRBV4-1
CASSQDKEGEDEKLFF TGCGCCAGCAGCCAAGATAAGGAGGGAGAGGATGAAAAACTGTTTTTT TRBJ1-4 few NA TRBV4-3
CASSLPTGFTDTQYF TGTGCCAGCAGCTTACCGACAGGTTTCACAGATACGCAGTATTTT TRBJ2-3 NA NA TRBV13
CASSSDRGRRDTQYF TGTGCCAGCAGCTCGGACAGGGGTCGGAGAGATACGCAGTATTTT TRBJ2-3 few TRBD1 TRBV7-9